Described below is a single T cell receptor beta chain sequence and its context. What it binds is unknown. The data originate from a study of Ad26.COV2.S vaccination and SARS-CoV-2 variants. Study results and caveats: Placebo and vaccine recipients had non-spike TCR breadth that was similar.

Regarding treatment: some 20 received Ad26.COV2.S at low or high dose, single or two shots; five or six received placebo; per-sample allocation not given. The samples date from day 63 after the first vaccine or placebo injection. This Boston cohort included adults aged 18-55 years. Germline lookup yields CDR1 SGHNT and CDR2 YYREEE (reference sequence). V was trimmed by 0 bases and J by 0 bases, leaving 8 bases between them. CDR3 size: 15 residues. Some clones are missing from TCRdb's copy, which holds only in-frame ones; the method was immunoSEQ multiplex PCR. The data show about 480,000 clones, about 83% seen once.

This TCR derives from a person aged 18-65 years who received the Ad26.COV2.S COVID-19 vaccine or a placebo. The chain employs TRBV5-4 and TRBJ2-3, with TRBD1 as a possible D gene (6 bases). The starting material was peripheral blood, obtained in a trial of Ad26.COV2.S vaccine versus placebo. CDR3 DNA sequence: TGTGCCAGCAGCTTGGACGGGACAAGCACAGATACGCAGTATTTT. Its protein is CASSLDGTSTDTQYF.